Listed here are 12 T cell receptor beta chains from one sample, sequenced in a study of blood T cells in healthy people across ages. Alongside a J-beta primer mix, a sample-barcoded 5' primer served in a second PCR lasting about 7 to 11 cycles. TCRdb fed the 5' RACE reads into MiXCR, producing one record per CDR3 protein. This sample has some 1.4 million distinct CDR3 sequences, with 42% found just once. Source material: blood. All receptors come from a woman aged 18-29 years in good health.

This clonotype was detected a few times. This chain links TRBV20-1 with TRBJ2-1, with 8 bases lining up with TRBD2. Germline lookup yields CDR1 DFQATT and CDR2 SNEGSKA (reference sequence). V trimming: 0 bases; J trimming: 7 bases; junction bases outside the gene matches: 8. The CDR3 length is 15 residues. CDR3 in amino acids: CSAREGAGASNEQFF. Written as DNA, the CDR3 is TGCAGTGCTAGAGAGGGAGCGGGAGCCAGTAATGAGCAGTTCTTC.

This chain joins TRBV20-1 and TRBJ2-3; D is possibly TRBD1 or TRBD2 (5 bases each). This CDR3 is 15 amino acids long. Germline CDR1 reads DFQATT; CDR2 reads SNEGSKA (reference sequence). Trimming left V 3 bases short and J 5 bases short, with 18 bases between. CDR3 sequence (DNA): TGCAGTGCTAGGAACCGGGACCCGAACCGAGATACGCAGTATTTT. This gives the protein CSARNRDPNRDTQYF.

The V and J genes are TRBV3-1 and TRBJ2-5; a weak D match, TRBD2 (6 bases). The DNA end is a closer match to TRBJ2-7, so the J assignment may be wrong. Germline lookup yields CDR1 LGHDT and CDR2 YNNKEL (reference sequence). The CDR3 has 16 residues. The CDR3 nucleotides are TGTGCCAGCAGCCTCACAGCGCCCGACGGGGGTGGCGAGCAGTACTTC. Translating gives CASSLTAPDGGGEQYF.

Only a few counts were recorded for this clonotype. This chain connects TRBV9 to TRBJ2-7; tentatively, D is TRBD1 (6 bases). Trimming stripped 0 bases from V and 3 bases from J, with 13 bases between. Germline V gene lookup returns CDR1 SGDLS and CDR2 YYNGEE. The CDR3 is 15 amino acids. In nucleotides, the CDR3 is TGTGCCAGCAGCGTAGGTGGGACAACTCGCTACGAGCAGTACTTC. Translating gives CASSVGGTTRYEQYF.

The CDR3, as DNA: TGCAGTGCTAGAGATACGGGACAGATGATGAACACTGAAGCTTTCTTT. This sequence encodes CSARDTGQMMNTEAFF. The chain is built from TRBV20-1 and TRBJ1-1; 7 bases agree with TRBD1. The CDR3 totals 16 residues. Trimming at V came to 0 bases and at J to 0 bases, leaving 7 bases not matched to a gene. Per germline, CDR1 DFQATT and CDR2 SNEGSKA (reference sequence).

The rearrangement links TRBV15 to TRBJ2-4; D is undetermined. CDR1 is LNHNV and CDR2 is YYDKDF in the germline V gene (reference sequence). Trimming pared 0 bases from V and 13 bases from J, leaving 16 bases between. This CDR3 spans 14 amino acids. The CDR3 bases are TGTGCCACCAGCAGAGATTCGACGGGCAATGAGCAGTACTTC. This codes for CATSRDSTGNEQYF.

V usage is TRBV12-3 or TRBV12-4 and J usage is TRBJ2-7; 9 nucleotides match TRBD1. CDR3 size: 18 residues. V trimming: 3 bases; J trimming: 6 bases; junction bases outside the gene matches: 18. CDR3 residues: CASSFRDRVPEERSEQYF. The CDR3 nucleotides are TGTGCCAGCAGTTTCCGGGACAGGGTTCCAGAGGAACGATCCGAGCAGTACTTC.

This clonotype was observed a handful of times. The V gene is TRBV20-1, the J gene TRBJ2-5, with D maybe TRBD2 (6 bases). This CDR3 is built from 14 residues. Per the germline V gene, CDR1 is DFQATT and CDR2 is SNEGSKA (reference sequence). With 1 base removed from V and 2 bases from J, the gap between germline ends came to 11 bases. The CDR3, as DNA: TGCAGTGCTAGAGGCGGGACCCTTCAAGAGACCCAGTACTTC. This codes for CSARGGTLQETQYF.

This chain uses TRBV7-8 with TRBJ2-1; D gene uncertain. V shed 0 bases and J shed 0 bases, with 18 bases lying between them. This CDR3 comprises 19 residues. Germline-derived CDR1 and CDR2 are SGHVS and FQNEAQ. The CDR3 loop is CASSLAAFGLKSSYNEQFF. The CDR3 nucleotides read TGTGCCAGCAGCTTAGCGGCTTTCGGGTTGAAGAGCTCCTACAATGAGCAGTTCTTC.

The table lists this clonotype with a count of one. The chain has TRBV6-5 and TRBJ1-5, with TRBD1 matching over 10 bases. Germline CDR1 reads MNHEY; CDR2 reads SVGAGI. The ends lost 5 bases at V and 4 bases at J; junction bases unmatched: 20. The CDR3 is made up of 20 amino acids. CDR3 coding DNA: TGTGCCAGCAGTGTACTCCGGGACAGGGGCGCGGGGGGACAGAATCAGCCCCAGCATTTT. Its protein is CASSVLRDRGAGGQNQPQHF.

The CDR3 region is CAISGAGGGLDEQYF. The CDR3 DNA reads TGTGCCATCAGTGGAGCGGGAGGGGGTTTGGATGAGCAGTACTTC. The chain uses TRBV10-3 and TRBJ2-5; TRBD2 matches at 10 bases. Germline CDR1 ENHRY, CDR2 SYGVKD. This CDR3 contains 15 residues. V gave up 4 bases and J gave up 11 bases; unmatched junction bases: 13.

The chain employs TRBV27 and TRBJ1-2; D unresolved. With 6 bases removed from V and 2 bases from J, the gap between germline ends came to 10 bases. CDR3 length equals 13 residues. Germline values: CDR1 MNHEY, CDR2 SMNVEV (reference sequence). CDR3 nucleotide sequence: TGTGCCAGCAGCCCGGGGATAAACTATGGCTACACCTTC. Translation: CASSPGINYGYTF.